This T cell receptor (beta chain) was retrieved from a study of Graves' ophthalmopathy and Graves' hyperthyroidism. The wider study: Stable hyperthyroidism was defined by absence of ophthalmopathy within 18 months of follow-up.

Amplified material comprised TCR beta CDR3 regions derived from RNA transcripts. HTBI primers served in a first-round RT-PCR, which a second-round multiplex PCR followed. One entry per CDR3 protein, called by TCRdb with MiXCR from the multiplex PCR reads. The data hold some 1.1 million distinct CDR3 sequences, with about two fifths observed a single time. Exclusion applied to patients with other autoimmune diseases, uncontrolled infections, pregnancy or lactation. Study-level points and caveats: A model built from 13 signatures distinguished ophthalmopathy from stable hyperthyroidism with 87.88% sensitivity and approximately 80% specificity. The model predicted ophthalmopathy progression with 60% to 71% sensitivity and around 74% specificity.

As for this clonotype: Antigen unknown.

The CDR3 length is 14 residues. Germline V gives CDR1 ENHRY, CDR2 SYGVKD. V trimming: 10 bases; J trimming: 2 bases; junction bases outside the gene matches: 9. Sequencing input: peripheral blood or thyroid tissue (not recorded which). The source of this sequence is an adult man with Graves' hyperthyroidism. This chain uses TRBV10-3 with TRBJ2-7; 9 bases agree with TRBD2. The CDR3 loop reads CATGAGGPTYEQYF. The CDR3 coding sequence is TGTGCCACTGGGGCGGGAGGGCCCACCTACGAGCAGTACTTC.